These 2 T cell receptor beta chains originate from one sample sequenced in a study of blood T cell repertoires in COVID-19. TCRdb's table, derived via immunoSEQ multiplex PCR, lists solely in-frame clones and lacks some. This sample has more than 300,000 clones, with 85% to 90% found just once. Sequences were obtained from peripheral blood. The receptors derive from a woman in her twenties or thirties with COVID-19, enrolled during active disease.

The chain recombines TRBV2 with TRBJ1-1; a weak D match, TRBD1 (5 bases). CDR1 and CDR2 from the germline V gene are SNHLY and FYNNEI. V was pared by 4 bases and J by 6 bases, with 12 bases between. The CDR3 spans 13 residues. The CDR3 is CASSVGTGAEAFF. CDR3 nucleotide sequence: TGTGCCAGCAGTGTAGGCACGGGGGCTGAAGCTTTCTTT.

V gene TRBV2 combines with J gene TRBJ1-4; no reliable D call. The germline gives CDR1 SNHLY, CDR2 FYNNEI. CDR3 length: 15 amino acids. The V end lost 6 bases, the J end lost 1 base, and 12 bases lay between the germline ends. This CDR3 reads CASRPNSGTNEKLFF. The CDR3, as DNA: TGTGCCAGCAGACCAAACAGTGGAACTAATGAAAAACTGTTTTTT.